A single sample is the source of the 3 T cell receptor beta chains below, sequenced in a study of shared clonotypes between healthy human individuals. TCRdb's table, derived via immunoSEQ multiplex PCR, lists solely in-frame clones and lacks some. The sample records 2 million to 2.5 million clones, under 95% being singletons. The sample was naive CD4+ T cells from PBMCs. Subset meaning: CD45RA+ positively selected. The receptors originated from a man aged 18 to 29 in good health. Some clones in this sample may be carry-over from other donors' samples.

This sequence joins TRBV28 and TRBJ2-1, with D possibly TRBD2 on 5 matching bases. This CDR3 is built from 12 residues. Germline CDR1 reads MDHEN; CDR2 reads SYDVKM. V gave up 3 bases and J gave up 8 bases, with 8 bases separating them. The CDR3 spells CASSLAGHEQFF. CDR3 nucleotide sequence: TGTGCCAGCAGTTTGGCGGGCCATGAGCAGTTCTTC.

The V call is TRBV7-3, the J call TRBJ2-2, with 10 bases matching TRBD1. Trimming removed 5 bases from V and 3 bases from J; junction bases left unmatched: 12. CDR1 SGHTA and CDR2 FQGTGA come from the germline V gene. This CDR3 is 18 amino acids long. This CDR3 is CASSPLPRGQGDTGELFF. The CDR3 coding sequence is TGTGCCAGCAGCCCCCTCCCAAGAGGACAGGGGGACACCGGGGAGCTGTTTTTT. Drawing the rest from reference TRBV7-3 and TRBJ2-2, the complete variable domain is GAGVSQTPSNKVTEKGKYVELRCDPISGHTALYWYRQSLGQGPEFLIYFQGTGAADDSGLPNDRFFAVRPEGSVSTLKIQRTERGDSAVYLCASSPLPRGQGDTGELFFGEGSRLTVL.

This rearrangement joins TRBV5-1 to TRBJ2-5; D might be TRBD2 (5 bases). Germline values: CDR1 SGHRS, CDR2 YFSETQ. The CDR3 runs 16 residues. V was trimmed by 0 bases and J by 1 base, leaving 13 bases between them. This CDR3 is CASSLGIASLQETQYF. The CDR3 DNA sequence: TGCGCCAGCAGCTTGGGGATAGCGAGTCTCCAAGAGACCCAGTACTTC. Full variable domain (outside the CDR3, taken from reference TRBV5-1 and TRBJ2-5): KAGVTQTPRYLIKTRGQQVTLSCSPISGHRSVSWYQQTPGQGLQFLFEYFSETQRNKGNFPGRFSGRQFSNSRSEMNVSTLELGDSALYLCASSLGIASLQETQYFGPGTRLLVL.